A single sample gave rise to the 26 T cell receptor beta chains below, sequenced in a study of graft-versus-host responses after intestinal transplantation. Produced via immunoSEQ multiplex PCR; TCRdb's table is partial and in-frame only. This repertoire shows roughly 100,000 clones, 90% to 95% found once; its top ten account for 1% to 1.5%. No cognate antigen is known for these TCRs. Specimen: unstimulated CD8+ T cells sorted from spleen or lymph node cells, collected before intestinal transplant. Source of these receptors: a human donor who received an intestinal transplant.

Note on this clone: The sample has other DNA sequences that encode this CDR3 too. CDR3 region: CAWSVGLNTEAFF. DNA for the CDR3: TGTGCCTGGAGTGTAGGGTTGAACACTGAAGCTTTCTTT. The rearrangement links TRBV30 to TRBJ1-1; no clear D. This CDR3 contains 13 residues. Trimming removed 0 bases from V and 0 bases from J, with 5 bases in between. Germline V CDR1 and CDR2: GTSNPN, SVGIG (reference sequence).

In the case of this clone: Germline and junction disagree at one end, which may indicate a read error. The same CDR3 also results from other DNA sequences found in this sample. CDR3 bases: TGTAGCTCCGGGGACAGGGGAGTTCAAGAGACCCAGTACTTC. It translates to CSSGDRGVQETQYF. The rearrangement uses TRBV29-1 and TRBJ2-5, with TRBD1 identical over 10 bases. This CDR3 has 14 residues. Germline CDR1 reads SQVTM; CDR2 reads ANQGSEA. Filled out from reference TRBV29-1 and TRBJ2-5, the complete variable domain reads SAVISQKPSRDICQRGTSLTIQCQVDSQVTMMFWYRQQPGQSLTLIATANQGSEATYESGFVIDKFPISRPNLTFSTLTVSNMSPEDSSIYLCSSGDRGVQETQYFGPGTRLLVL.

This clone was seen once. CDR3: CASSIPGQYYEQYF. DNA for the CDR3: TGTGCCAGTAGTATACCGGGACAGTACTACGAGCAGTACTTC. The chain employs TRBV19 and TRBJ2-7; TRBD1 agrees at 7 bases. Trimming took 2 bases from V and 3 from J; bases not matched to a gene: 4. Looked up from germline, CDR1 is LNHDA and CDR2 is SQIVND (reference sequence). This CDR3 spans 14 amino acids.

This rearrangement joins TRBV6-1 to TRBJ1-1; 9 nucleotides match TRBD1. Trimming cost V 3 bases and J 5 bases; bases outside gene matches: 7. The CDR3 extends over 15 amino acids. Germline loops: CDR1 MNHNS, CDR2 SASEGT. In DNA form, the CDR3 reads TGTGCCAGCAGTGATGAGGGGACAGGGAGGACTGAAGCTTTCTTT. Its protein product is CASSDEGTGRTEAFF.

V and J are TRBV9 and TRBJ2-3; 8 bases fit TRBD2. J gave up 2 bases and V 2 bases, and 7 bases lay outside the gene matches. This CDR3 is built from 16 residues. Germline CDR1 is SGDLS and CDR2 is YYNGEE. The CDR3 coding sequence is TGTGCCAGCAGCGTCGAAGCGGGGGAGTTCACAGATACGCAGTATTTT. Translation: CASSVEAGEFTDTQYF.

The chain couples TRBV6-5 to TRBJ2-7; possibly TRBD1 or TRBD2 for D (5 bases each). The CDR3 is 15 amino acids. V lost 1 base and J 3 bases, leaving 13 bases between the germline ends. From germline, CDR1 is MNHEY and CDR2 SVGAGI. In nucleotides, the CDR3 is TGTGCCAGCAGTTACTTCGGGACCGGAGACTACGAGCAGTACTTC. It codes for CASSYFGTGDYEQYF.

The CDR3 DNA reads TGTGCCAGCAGCTTCGCCGGTTCGGCGGTTCCCTACGAGCAGTACTTC. It codes for CASSFAGSAVPYEQYF. The chain joins TRBV13 to TRBJ2-7; D is ambiguous. The CDR3 runs to 16 residues. From germline, CDR1 is PRHDT and CDR2 FYEKMQ (reference sequence). Deletions cut 3 bases from V and 2 bases from J, with 17 bases between.

V is TRBV27 and J is TRBJ2-7; D may be TRBD1 (5 bases). V was clipped by 2 bases and J by 4 bases, with 12 bases between them. The CDR3 contains 14 residues. Looked up from germline, CDR1 is MNHEY and CDR2 is SMNVEV (reference sequence). The CDR3 spells CASSLVGVGYEQYF. For the CDR3, the DNA is TGTGCCAGCAGTTTAGTAGGGGTTGGATACGAGCAGTACTTC.

The gene calls are TRBV7-9 and TRBJ2-3, with D possibly TRBD2 on 6 matching bases. The CDR3 covers 14 residues. Germline V CDR1 and CDR2: SEHNR, FQNEAQ (reference sequence). Trimming left V 8 bases short and J 6 bases short, with 18 bases between. The CDR3 loop reads CASQSGPGTDTQYF. CDR3 coding DNA: TGTGCCAGCCAAAGCGGGCCTGGGACGGATACGCAGTATTTT.

This chain links TRBV6-1 with TRBJ2-7, with D possibly matching TRBD2 (6 bases). The germline V and J ends were trimmed by 6 bases and 1 base, with 10 bases remaining between them. Per the germline V gene, CDR1 is MNHNS and CDR2 is SASEGT. This CDR3 has 13 amino acids. CDR3 protein: CASRTLASYEQYF. For the CDR3, the DNA is TGTGCCAGCAGAACACTAGCTTCCTACGAGCAGTACTTC.

This chain uses TRBV10-3 with TRBJ1-1, with D maybe TRBD1 (5 bases). The CDR3 length is 13 residues. Trimming pared 7 bases from V and 1 base from J, leaving 10 bases between. CDR1 and CDR2 from the germline V gene are ENHRY and SYGVKD. In nucleotides, the CDR3 is TGTGCCATCATGAAGGGGACGAACACTGAAGCTTTCTTT. Translating gives CAIMKGTNTEAFF.

This chain uses TRBV6-1 with TRBJ1-1, with D perhaps matching TRBD1 (6 bases). V lost 8 bases and J lost 0, with 13 bases in between. Germline CDR1 is MNHNS and CDR2 is SASEGT. The CDR3 contains 14 residues. The CDR3 is CASLYQGLNTEAFF. The CDR3 nucleotides read TGTGCCAGCCTCTATCAGGGGTTGAACACTGAAGCTTTCTTT.

The chain couples TRBV18 to TRBJ2-7; D may be TRBD2 (6 bases). The CDR3 is 16 amino acids. Germline V lookup: CDR1 KGHSH, CDR2 LQKENI. Trimming cost V 2 bases and J 2 bases, with 16 bases left between them. The CDR3 here is CASSPDGRLVPYEQYF. The CDR3 bases are TGTGCCAGCTCACCAGACGGTAGACTAGTCCCCTACGAGCAGTACTTC. Looking up the rest from reference TRBV18 and TRBJ2-7 gives the full variable domain: NAGVMQNPRHLVRRRGQEARLRCSPMKGHSHVYWYRQLPEEGLKFMVYLQKENIIDESGMPKERFSAEFPKEGPSILRIQQVVRGDSAAYFCASSPDGRLVPYEQYFGPGTRLTVT.

The chain joins TRBV18 to TRBJ2-5; perhaps TRBD1 as D (5 bases). This CDR3 has 13 residues. The V end lost 3 bases, the J end lost 2 bases, and 7 bases lay between the germline ends. Looked up from germline, CDR1 is KGHSH and CDR2 is LQKENI. CDR3: CASSPDTQETQYF. CDR3 DNA: TGTGCCAGCTCACCGGACACTCAAGAGACCCAGTACTTC.

The chain joins TRBV7-9 to TRBJ2-5; 9 bases agree with TRBD2. V lost 1 base and J lost 2; bases outside the gene matches: 2. Germline lookup yields CDR1 SEHNR and CDR2 FQNEAQ (reference sequence). The CDR3 extends over 15 amino acids. The CDR3 DNA sequence: TGTGCCAGCAGCTTAGAGGGACTAGCTCAAGAGACCCAGTACTTC. It encodes CASSLEGLAQETQYF. The complete variable domain, with remaining parts taken from reference TRBV7-9 and TRBJ2-5, reads DTGVSQNPRHKITKRGQNVTFRCDPISEHNRLYWYRQTLGQGPEFLTYFQNEAQLEKSRLLSDRFSAERPKGSFSTLEIQRTEQGDSAMYLCASSLEGLAQETQYFGPGTRLLVL.

This chain joins TRBV7-9 and TRBJ1-5; 7 bases map to TRBD1. The CDR3 has 15 amino acids. The germline CDR1 and CDR2 sequences are SEHNR and FQNEAQ (reference sequence). V trimming: 1 base; J trimming: 6 bases; junction bases outside the gene matches: 6. Here the CDR3 reads CASSLGQGGAQPQHF. CDR3 in DNA: TGTGCCAGCAGCTTAGGACAGGGAGGGGCTCAGCCCCAGCATTTT.

The chain couples TRBV7-9 to TRBJ1-6; possible D gene TRBD1, 5 bases. V was cut by 6 bases and J by 7 bases, with 25 bases left in between. Looked up from germline, CDR1 is SEHNR and CDR2 is FQNEAQ (reference sequence). There are 18 residues in the CDR3. The CDR3: CASSSTGGGYGLNSPLHF. As DNA, the CDR3 is TGTGCCAGCAGTTCAACCGGCGGGGGTTACGGGTTAAATTCACCCCTCCACTTT.

Worth noting for this clone: Germline is not matched at one junction end, which may reflect a read error. J is TRBJ2-5 and V is TRBV7-8; 12 nucleotides align to TRBD2. The end of the DNA fits TRBJ2-7 better, so the J call may be wrong. The CDR3 is 14 residues long. CDR1 and CDR2 from the germline V gene are SGHVS and FQNEAQ. The CDR3 DNA follows: TGTGCCAGCAGCCTAGCGGGGGGGCCTAACGAGCAGTACTTC. Protein sequence: CASSLAGGPNEQYF.

This clone was seen just once. The chain combines TRBV7-3 with TRBJ2-3; D uncertain. The CDR3 has 12 amino acids. Germline CDR1 SGHTA, CDR2 FQGTGA. Trimming removed 1 base from V and 4 bases from J, with 3 bases in between. CDR3 in DNA: TGTGCCAGCAGCTTAAGCCCAGATACGCAGTATTTT. It encodes CASSLSPDTQYF.

The chain is built from TRBV7-9 and TRBJ2-5, with D maybe TRBD1 (6 bases). The length of the CDR3 is 16 residues. V shed 2 bases and J shed 1 base, with 14 bases lying between them. Germline CDR1 and CDR2: SEHNR and FQNEAQ (reference sequence). CDR3 protein: CASSLSARGPQETQYF. In nucleotides, the CDR3 is TGTGCCAGCAGCTTATCGGCCAGGGGTCCCCAAGAGACCCAGTACTTC.

The genes are TRBV5-6 and TRBJ1-3; D is possibly TRBD1 (5 bases). The V end was cut by 0 bases, the J end by 8 bases, with 9 bases between. CDR1 SGHDT and CDR2 YYEEEE come from the germline V gene. The CDR3 is 13 residues long. In nucleotides, the CDR3 is TGTGCCAGCAGCTTGGACGACAGTTACACCATATATTTT. Translation: CASSLDDSYTIYF. The whole variable domain, remainder taken from reference TRBV5-6 and TRBJ1-3, is DAGVTQSPTHLIKTRGQQVTLRCSPKSGHDTVSWYQQALGQGPQFIFQYYEEEERQRGNFPDRFSGHQFPNYSSELNVNALLLGDSALYLCASSLDDSYTIYFGEGSWLTVV.

The rearrangement joins TRBV7-9 to TRBJ1-3; D ambiguous. Trimming stripped 2 bases from V and 0 bases from J, with 14 bases between. The CDR3 sequence is 17 residues long. The germline V gene has CDR1 SEHNR and CDR2 FQNEAQ (reference sequence). The CDR3 spells CASSLSVDTSSGNTIYF. For the CDR3, the DNA is TGTGCCAGCAGCTTAAGTGTTGACACGAGCTCTGGAAACACCATATATTTT.

The chain recombines TRBV7-9 with TRBJ2-7; 8 nucleotides agree with TRBD2. The CDR3 has 14 amino acids. Germline values: CDR1 SEHNR, CDR2 FQNEAQ (reference sequence). V dropped 5 bases and J dropped 3; count of bases not matched to a gene: 6. Written as DNA, the CDR3 is TGTGCCAGCAGCCGGGGACTAGGGTTCTACGAGCAGTACTTC. Its translation is CASSRGLGFYEQYF.

The chain recombines TRBV6-5 with TRBJ2-1; D is uncertain. The CDR3 contains 16 residues. In germline, CDR1 is MNHEY, CDR2 SVGAGI. Trimming took 0 bases from V and 2 from J, leaving 11 bases between them. CDR3 sequence reads: CASSYSKGYTYNEQFF. The CDR3 DNA sequence: TGTGCCAGCAGTTACTCGAAAGGTTATACCTACAATGAGCAGTTCTTC.

The V gene is TRBV6-6, the J gene TRBJ1-5; weak D call: TRBD1 (5 bases). The CDR3 loop spans 15 amino acids. Germline CDR1 MNHNY, CDR2 SVGAGI (reference sequence). V lost 2 bases to trimming and J lost 0 bases, with 8 bases between them. The CDR3, as DNA: TGTGCCAGCAGTTACGTGGGGGATAGCAATCAGCCCCAGCATTTT. It is translated as CASSYVGDSNQPQHF.

The chain couples TRBV5-6 to TRBJ2-4, with a possible D match to TRBD1 (6 bases). Germline CDR1 reads SGHDT; CDR2 reads YYEEEE. Trimming took 0 bases from V and 6 from J, leaving 19 bases between them. The CDR3 is 17 residues long. The chain's CDR3 is CASSLVGFGAGVNIQYF. CDR3 nucleotide sequence: TGTGCCAGCAGCTTGGTAGGGTTCGGCGCAGGGGTAAACATTCAGTACTTC.